Shown below are 9 T cell receptor beta chains from a single sample sequenced in a study of shared clonotypes between healthy human individuals. Libraries were prepared by immunoSEQ multiplex PCR; TCRdb keeps only in-frame clonotypes and omits some of them. This table holds under 850,000 clones, around 77% found once. Sequenced sample: memory CD4+ T cells sorted from blood. Subset meaning: CD45RA-negative fraction. These receptors were obtained from a woman in her 30s in good health.

The chain carries TRBV25-1 and TRBJ2-7, with D perhaps TRBD2 (6 bases). The CDR3 consists of 14 residues. Germline CDR1 MGHDK, CDR2 SYGVNS. The germline V and J ends were trimmed by 1 base and 5 bases, with 12 bases remaining between them. CDR3 DNA: TGTGCCAGCAGTGAATTGGGGGGATCTCACGAGCAGTACTTC. Protein product: CASSELGGSHEQYF.

The CDR3 coding sequence is TGCGCCAGCAGCTTATCAGGGGACCAAAACATTCAGTACTTC. Amino acid sequence: CASSLSGDQNIQYF. J is TRBJ2-4 and V is TRBV5-1; D perhaps matches TRBD1 (6 bases). Germline V CDR1 and CDR2: SGHRS, YFSETQ. V was cut by 2 bases and J by 5 bases, with 11 bases left in between. This CDR3 comprises 14 residues.

The chain links TRBV6-6 to TRBJ1-5; TRBD1 might be the D (6 bases). V gave up 8 bases and J gave up 1 base, with 12 bases separating them. Germline V lookup: CDR1 MNHNY, CDR2 SVGAGI (reference sequence). The CDR3 loop spans 14 amino acids. The CDR3 coding sequence is TGTGCCAGCCACCCGGGACACAGCAATCAGCCCCAGCATTTT. Translated: CASHPGHSNQPQHF.

The chain couples TRBV5-8 to TRBJ1-3, with TRBD1 matching over 9 bases. The CDR3 is made up of 17 amino acids. Germline CDR1 SGHTS, CDR2 YDEGEE. V trimming: 4 bases; J trimming: 1 base; junction bases outside the gene matches: 9. CDR3 residues: CASSRSGQGASGNTIYF. CDR3 DNA: TGTGCCAGCAGCCGTTCGGGACAGGGAGCATCTGGAAACACCATATATTTT.

This clone was counted only a few times. This sequence joins TRBV19 and TRBJ2-7, with TRBD2 matching 8 bases. Trimming at V came to 3 bases and at J to 0 bases, leaving 4 bases not matched to a gene. The CDR3 has 15 residues. CDR1 and CDR2 from the germline V gene are LNHDA and SQIVND (reference sequence). The chain's CDR3 is CASSISTSDSYEQYF. DNA of the CDR3: TGTGCCAGTAGTATTTCGACTAGCGACTCCTACGAGCAGTACTTC.

About this clone itself: Since a much larger clone is just one base distant, this may be a read error. V gene TRBV6-1 combines with J gene TRBJ2-2; 7 bases line up with TRBD2. The V gene's germline CDR1 is MNHNS and CDR2 SASEGT. Unmatched junction bases numbered 3, after V lost 7 bases and J lost 1 base. The CDR3 is 14 amino acids. CDR3 sequence (DNA): TGTGCCAGCACGCCTAGCGGGAACACCGGGGAGCTGTTTTTT. Protein: CASTPSGNTGELFF.

In its sample, this clone was seen a few times. This chain joins TRBV7-2 and TRBJ2-1; tentatively, D is TRBD1 or TRBD2 (5 bases each). CDR3 length: 16 residues. CDR1 and CDR2 (germline): SGHTA, FQGNSA. V was clipped by 5 bases and J by 4 bases, with 18 bases between them. The CDR3 nucleotides are TGTGCCAGCAGCCCGACGGGGCAAATACCTTACAATGAGCAGTTCTTC. It specifies CASSPTGQIPYNEQFF.

As DNA, the CDR3 is TGTGCCAGCAGCTTGCGGCCGGACCGACGCTACGAGCAGTACTTC. The encoded protein is CASSLRPDRRYEQYF. This rearrangement joins TRBV5-6 to TRBJ2-7; D is uncertain. The CDR3 covers 15 residues. V was clipped by 1 base and J by 3 bases, with 14 bases between them. Germline values: CDR1 SGHDT, CDR2 YYEEEE.

The J gene is TRBJ2-1, the V gene TRBV29-1, with 16 bases matching TRBD2. This CDR3 has 16 residues. CDR1 and CDR2 from the germline V gene are SQVTM and ANQGSEA. Trimming removed 8 bases from V and 6 bases from J; junction bases left unmatched: 10. The CDR3 nucleotides are TGCAGCACTCCGGGACTAGCGGGAGGGCCTGGCAATGAGCAGTTCTTC. Residues: CSTPGLAGGPGNEQFF.